This T cell receptor beta chain is drawn from a study of naive and memory T cell subsets. The study, taken as a whole, reports: Possibly reflecting memory cells re-expressing CD45RA, a few larger clonotypes occurred in naive repertoires, especially CD8.

The length of the CDR3 is 15 residues. The germline V gene encodes CDR1 LGHNA and CDR2 YSLEER. The V gene end was trimmed by 2 bases and the J gene end by 9 bases; junction bases not matched to a gene: 10. Separate alpha and beta amplification began at the second PCR step. Two oligonucleotides, mixed equimolar, formed the beta constant-region primer covering TRBC1 and TRBC2. Ligated cDNA was amplified by four rounds of PCR with nested alpha and beta constant-region primers and SP2. The cDNA 3' end received a ligated single-stranded oligonucleotide carrying the SP2 primer and a 12-nucleotide UMI. TCRdb re-called the UMI-ligation and nested PCR reads with MiXCR, one entry per CDR3 protein. The sample lists 98,000 or so distinct CDR3 sequences, around 15% seen once, with about 3% in the top ten. This clonotype was seen ten or more times. Its cognate antigen is unknown.

The sequencing input was naive CD8+ T cells from blood. This clonotype was sampled from a human donor in good health. The chain employs TRBV4-3 and TRBJ1-5; 7 nucleotides agree with TRBD1. The CDR3 spells CASSQFRDSLWPQHF. DNA of the CDR3: TGCGCCAGCAGCCAATTTCGGGACAGTCTGTGGCCCCAGCATTTT.